Shown below are 31 T cell receptor beta chains from a single sample sequenced in a study of regulatory T cells in long-lasting Graves disease. The time point was: newly diagnosed GD, antithyroid drugs for less than 3 months. PBMC RNA was the source of the TCR library. For TCR beta, libraries came from iRepertoire HTBI primers and Arm-PCR of CDR3 regions. TCRdb reprocessed the multiplex PCR reads via MiXCR and lists one record per CDR3 protein. The top ten clones hold roughly 10% of a sample with roughly 500,000 distinct CDR3 sequences, roughly 14% of them seen once. The sample also formed part of further work on T cells in Graves' hyperthyroidism and ophthalmopathy.

The source was peripheral blood mononuclear cells (PBMCs), collected at new diagnosis, from a patient treated with antithyroid drugs. The receptors shown here come from a man aged 25-45 years with Graves disease.

This clonotype was picked up many times. CDR3 coding DNA: TGTGCCTGGGGGCCAGGAAGCAATCAGCCCCAGCATTTT. This encodes CAWGPGSNQPQHF. The chain carries TRBV30 and TRBJ1-5; D gene ambiguous. Trimming took 5 bases from V and 1 from J, leaving 9 bases between them. The CDR3 spans 13 residues. Germline lookup yields CDR1 GTSNPN and CDR2 SVGIG (reference sequence).

The table lists this clonotype with a few counts. The V gene is TRBV10-2, the J gene TRBJ1-3, with TRBD1 matching 9 bases. Trimming at V came to 6 bases and at J to 4 bases, leaving 4 bases not matched to a gene. This CDR3 has 14 residues. The V gene's germline CDR1 is WSHSY and CDR2 SAAADI. The CDR3 reads CASSRQGVGNTIYF. In nucleotides, the CDR3 is TGCGCCAGCAGCCGACAGGGGGTAGGAAACACCATATATTTT.

This clonotype was counted ten times or more. This rearrangement joins TRBV20-1 to TRBJ2-3, with 10 nucleotides matching TRBD2. Germline-derived CDR1 and CDR2 are DFQATT and SNEGSKA (reference sequence). The junction had 5 bases not matched to a gene; V was cut back by 2 bases and J by 0 bases. The CDR3 has 16 residues. In DNA, the CDR3 is TGCAGTGCTAGAAGGCTACTAGCGGGAAGCACAGATACGCAGTATTTT. Its translation is CSARRLLAGSTDTQYF.

There are many counts of this clonotype. This chain uses TRBV12-3 or TRBV12-4 with TRBJ1-2; D uncertain. Trimming pared 5 bases from V and 5 bases from J, leaving 12 bases between. The CDR3 sequence is 13 residues long. DNA for the CDR3: TGTGCCAGCAGTCCTTGGACGGGTTATGGCTACACCTTC. Translation gives CASSPWTGYGYTF.

With respect to this clonotype: This sequence may be a read error, since a much larger clone differs from it by one base. The chain employs TRBV20-1 and TRBJ2-5; D may be TRBD2 (5 bases). Germline CDR1 and CDR2: DFQATT and SNEGSKA (reference sequence). The V and J ends lost 5 bases and 6 bases respectively, with 19 bases between them. This CDR3 is 14 amino acids long. Here the CDR3 reads CSAGHPGYLKTQYF. The CDR3 DNA reads as TGCAGTGCTGGCCACCCGGGATATTTGAAGACCCAGTACTTC.

This clonotype was detected many times. The rearrangement uses TRBV27 and TRBJ1-1; D might be TRBD1 (6 bases). The CDR3 sequence is 13 residues long. Germline CDR1 reads MNHEY; CDR2 reads SMNVEV (reference sequence). V lost 6 bases and J 1 base, leaving 9 bases between the germline ends. The CDR3 region is CASSNRENTEAFF. As DNA, the CDR3 is TGTGCCAGCAGCAACAGGGAGAACACTGAAGCTTTCTTT.

In regard to this clonotype: A much larger clone lies one base from this, so it may be a read error. The V and J genes are TRBV6-2 or TRBV6-3 and TRBJ2-3; 12 bases map to TRBD2. This CDR3 has 15 amino acids. Germline CDR1 is MNHEY and CDR2 is SVGEGT. CDR3 in amino acids: CASTKTSGSTDMQYF. Here the CDR3 DNA reads TGTGCCAGCACTAAGACTAGCGGGAGCACAGATATGCAGTATTTT.

There are a few counts of this clonotype. The V and J genes are TRBV12-3 or TRBV12-4 and TRBJ1-6; D might be TRBD1 (6 bases). The CDR3 has 15 amino acids. V lost 6 bases, J lost 3 bases, and 12 bases lay in between. The CDR3 DNA sequence: TGTGCCAGCAGCGCGGGGGGCCTCTATAATTCACCCCTCCACTTT. Translation: CASSAGGLYNSPLHF.

There are many counts of this clonotype. The CDR3 sequence: CASSSRGRLTDTQYF. As DNA, the CDR3 is TGTGCCAGCAGCTCCAGGGGGCGCTTAACAGATACGCAGTATTTT. The V and J genes are TRBV7-9 and TRBJ2-3; 8 bases are shared with TRBD1. V lost 4 bases, J lost 3 bases, and 6 bases stayed unmatched. Germline V gene sequence: CDR1 SEHNR, CDR2 FQNEAQ (reference sequence). CDR3 length: 15 amino acids. The whole variable domain, remainder taken from reference TRBV7-9 and TRBJ2-3, is DTGVSQNPRHKITKRGQNVTFRCDPISEHNRLYWYRQTLGQGPEFLTYFQNEAQLEKSRLLSDRFSAERPKGSFSTLEIQRTEQGDSAMYLCASSSRGRLTDTQYFGPGTRLTVL.

This clonotype has only a few counts. The chain combines TRBV19 with TRBJ1-1; D remains unclear. Between the trimmed V and J ends, which lost 1 base and 3 bases, there was a span of 9 bases. Per germline, CDR1 LNHDA and CDR2 SQIVND (reference sequence). The CDR3 length is 14 residues. CDR3: CASSIGARDTEAFF. The CDR3 DNA reads TGTGCCAGTAGTATAGGCGCCCGGGACACTGAAGCTTTCTTT.

This clonotype has a count of ten or more. The CDR3 region is CASSPGLFNEKLFF. CDR3 bases: TGTGCCAGCAGTCCGGGACTTTTTAATGAAAAACTGTTTTTT. This rearrangement joins TRBV27 to TRBJ1-4, with D possibly TRBD1 on 5 matching bases. The V gene lost 5 bases and the J gene lost 4 bases, with 11 bases spanning the gap. The CDR3 is 14 residues long. Germline lookup yields CDR1 MNHEY and CDR2 SMNVEV (reference sequence).

This clonotype was picked up a small number of times. The rearrangement uses TRBV4-1 and TRBJ2-1, with 11 bases lining up with TRBD2. V was pared by 0 bases and J by 7 bases, with 8 bases of the junction left unmatched. The germline V gene encodes CDR1 MGHRA and CDR2 YSYEKL. This CDR3 is built from 17 residues. The CDR3 bases are TGCGCCAGCAGCCAAGATGGGGCTAGCGGGAGGTGGAATGAGCAGTTCTTC. Translation: CASSQDGASGRWNEQFF.

This clonotype has ten or more counts. The rearrangement uses TRBV5-1 and TRBJ1-2, with D hard to call. Trimming took 0 bases from V and 6 from J, leaving 6 bases between them. There are 12 residues in the CDR3. The V gene's germline CDR1 is SGHRS and CDR2 YFSETQ. In DNA form, the CDR3 reads TGCGCCAGCAGCTTGGGAAGGGATGGCTACACCTTC. Its protein product is CASSLGRDGYTF.

This clonotype has more than one count but fewer than ten. The chain combines TRBV7-9 with TRBJ2-3; D is uncertain. Germline lookup yields CDR1 SEHNR and CDR2 FQNEAQ (reference sequence). The V gene lost 11 bases and the J gene lost 1 base, with 19 bases spanning the gap. This CDR3 contains 15 residues. The CDR3 loop is CAGSSQPSGTDTQYF. The CDR3 DNA sequence: TGTGCCGGGTCCTCACAACCTTCGGGCACAGATACGCAGTATTTT.

V and J are TRBV19 and TRBJ1-4; D unresolved. The CDR3 is 17 residues long. Germline V gene sequence: CDR1 LNHDA, CDR2 SQIVND (reference sequence). V lost 9 bases to trimming and J lost 4 bases, with 24 bases between them. CDR3: CASGRPLSRVGNEKLFF. CDR3 in DNA: TGTGCCAGCGGACGCCCTTTGTCTCGGGTGGGTAATGAAAAACTGTTTTTT. Full variable domain (rest looked up from reference TRBV19 and TRBJ1-4): DGGITQSPKYLFRKEGQNVTLSCEQNLNHDAMYWYRQDPGQGLRLIYYSQIVNDFQKGDIAEGYSVSREKKESFPLTVTSAQKNPTAFYLCASGRPLSRVGNEKLFFGSGTQLSVL.

The chain is built from TRBV29-1 and TRBJ2-7; D possibly corresponds to TRBD2 (5 bases). Germline V CDR1 and CDR2: SQVTM, ANQGSEA. V was trimmed by 2 bases and J by 4 bases, leaving 9 bases between them. The CDR3 has 12 amino acids. CDR3 sequence (DNA): TGCAGCGTTGAAAGGGAGTCTTACGAGCAGTACTTC. As protein: CSVERESYEQYF.

This clonotype showed up just a few times. The CDR3 here is CASSGYSGREMDGELFF. The CDR3 region has the DNA TGTGCCAGCAGCGGATATAGCGGGAGGGAGATGGACGGGGAGCTGTTTTTT. This chain uses TRBV9 with TRBJ2-2, with 11 bases matching TRBD2. Per germline, CDR1 SGDLS and CDR2 YYNGEE. The CDR3 runs to 17 residues. V dropped 3 bases and J dropped 7; count of bases not matched to a gene: 11.

There are many counts of this clonotype. The chain recombines TRBV10-3 with TRBJ1-1; D unclear. Trimming removed 8 bases from V and 1 base from J, with 5 bases in between. The CDR3 loop spans 11 amino acids. The germline V gene has CDR1 ENHRY and CDR2 SYGVKD. The CDR3 DNA sequence: TGTGCCATCGTAGAGAACACTGAAGCTTTCTTT. Its translation is CAIVENTEAFF.

Remarks on this clonotype: A much larger clone lies one base from this, so it may be a read error. The chain is built from TRBV6-1 and TRBJ1-2; D gene unclear. This CDR3 region has 16 residues. Germline loops: CDR1 MNHNS, CDR2 SASEGT. The DNA of the CDR3 is TGTCCCAGCAGAAGGCCTGGAAGGGATTCGGAATATGGCTACACCTTC. Translated, it gives CPSRRPGRDSEYGYTF.

This clonotype was counted between two and nine times. The chain couples TRBV5-1 to TRBJ2-3; D is possibly TRBD1 (7 bases). Trimming stripped 4 bases from V and 2 bases from J, with 11 bases between. The length of the CDR3 is 14 residues. The germline V gene has CDR1 SGHRS and CDR2 YFSETQ. The CDR3 reads CASSQGGLTDTQYF. The CDR3, as DNA: TGCGCCAGCAGCCAGGGGGGCCTCACAGATACGCAGTATTTT.

This clonotype was seen at least ten times. V gene TRBV5-1 combines with J gene TRBJ2-3, with 9 positions matching TRBD1. Germline V gives CDR1 SGHRS, CDR2 YFSETQ. V shed 2 bases and J 6 bases; nucleotides not matched to a gene: 10. The CDR3 is 16 amino acids. This CDR3 is CASSLQGAGSVDTQYF. The CDR3 coding sequence is TGCGCCAGCAGCTTACAGGGGGCAGGGTCGGTGGATACGCAGTATTTT.

In this sample, this clonotype turned up once. The chain employs TRBV7-8 and TRBJ2-7; D gene unclear. The CDR3 length is 16 residues. With 1 base removed from V and 0 bases from J, the gap between germline ends came to 13 bases. Per the germline V gene, CDR1 is SGHVS and CDR2 is FQNEAQ. The CDR3 reads CASSLDRSPRSYEQYF. The CDR3 DNA reads TGTGCCAGCAGCTTAGATCGCTCTCCCCGCTCCTACGAGCAGTACTTC.

This clonotype was seen many times. The chain employs TRBV6-1 and TRBJ1-1; D not certain. This CDR3 spans 13 amino acids. Trimming shortened V by 8 bases and J by 0 bases, and 10 bases separated the two germline ends. From germline, CDR1 is MNHNS and CDR2 SASEGT. CDR3 residues: CASGEVLNTEAFF. CDR3 nucleotide sequence: TGTGCCAGCGGGGAAGTCCTGAACACTGAAGCTTTCTTT.

This chain joins TRBV2 and TRBJ1-5, with 9 bases fitting TRBD1. Per the germline V gene, CDR1 is SNHLY and CDR2 is FYNNEI. The J segment lost 5 bases and the V segment lost 6 bases, leaving 5 bases of the junction unmatched. The CDR3 extends over 14 amino acids. The CDR3 bases are TGTGCCAGCAGAAACAGGGGGCTGGATCAGCCCCAGCATTTT. Its translation: CASRNRGLDQPQHF.

This clonotype came up a few times. For the CDR3, the DNA is TGTGCCAGCAGCCAGACGGATAGTAATCAGTACTTC. Translating it yields CASSQTDSNQYF. V gene TRBV14 combines with J gene TRBJ2-7, with unresolved D. CDR1 and CDR2 from the germline V gene are SGHDN and FVKESK. Trimming removed 3 bases from V and 10 bases from J, with 13 bases in between. The CDR3 has 12 residues.

This sequence joins TRBV20-1 and TRBJ2-1; D ambiguous. Germline CDR1 and CDR2: DFQATT and SNEGSKA (reference sequence). Trimming removed 0 bases at V and 0 bases at J, with 6 bases between. The CDR3 has 14 residues. CDR3 sequence reads: CSARDPSSYNEQFF. CDR3 in DNA: TGCAGTGCTAGAGACCCGAGCTCCTACAATGAGCAGTTCTTC.

The sample holds many counts of this clonotype. The CDR3 loop reads CASSPRPQGETQYF. In DNA, the CDR3 is TGTGCCAGCAGTCCCCGGCCCCAGGGGGAGACCCAGTACTTC. This chain joins TRBV12-3 or TRBV12-4 and TRBJ2-5; D is possibly TRBD1 (6 bases). Trimming removed 5 bases from V and 5 bases from J, with 15 bases in between. The CDR3 runs 14 residues.

This clonotype was counted many times. The chain uses TRBV7-9 and TRBJ2-1; no clear D gene. V lost 8 bases to trimming and J lost 0 bases, with 11 bases between them. CDR1 is SEHNR, CDR2 FQNEAQ, per germline (reference sequence). The CDR3 loop spans 14 amino acids. The DNA for the CDR3 is TGTGCCAGCGTCCCTATCGGCTCCTACAATGAGCAGTTCTTC. This encodes CASVPIGSYNEQFF.

This clonotype was seen repeatedly, ten times or more. The chain couples TRBV19 to TRBJ1-5, with D tentatively TRBD1 (6 bases). Trimming removed 2 bases from V and 3 bases from J, with 11 bases in between. This CDR3 contains 15 residues. Looked up from germline, CDR1 is LNHDA and CDR2 is SQIVND (reference sequence). The CDR3 reads CASSILRGNNQPQHF. Here the CDR3 DNA reads TGTGCCAGTAGTATACTGAGGGGGAACAATCAGCCCCAGCATTTT. Full variable domain (rest looked up from reference TRBV19 and TRBJ1-5): DGGITQSPKYLFRKEGQNVTLSCEQNLNHDAMYWYRQDPGQGLRLIYYSQIVNDFQKGDIAEGYSVSREKKESFPLTVTSAQKNPTAFYLCASSILRGNNQPQHFGDGTRLSIL.

This clonotype occurred many times. The chain uses TRBV6-6 and TRBJ2-1; 14 bases fit TRBD2. The germline V gene encodes CDR1 MNHNY and CDR2 SVGAGI (reference sequence). The V and J ends lost 0 bases and 6 bases, in that order; junction bases with no gene match: 7. The CDR3 spans 18 residues. The CDR3 protein is CASSYSSGLAGAGNEQFF. The CDR3 DNA follows: TGTGCCAGCAGTTACTCGTCGGGACTAGCGGGAGCGGGCAATGAGCAGTTCTTC.

This clonotype was counted at least ten times. The V call is TRBV7-3, the J call TRBJ2-7; D perhaps matches TRBD2 (5 bases). Germline lookup yields CDR1 SGHTA and CDR2 FQGTGA. The CDR3 sequence is 13 residues long. Trimming pared 5 bases from V and 3 bases from J, leaving 11 bases between. The CDR3 spells CASSDYGGYEQYF. CDR3 nucleotide sequence: TGTGCCAGCAGCGACTACGGAGGCTACGAGCAGTACTTC.